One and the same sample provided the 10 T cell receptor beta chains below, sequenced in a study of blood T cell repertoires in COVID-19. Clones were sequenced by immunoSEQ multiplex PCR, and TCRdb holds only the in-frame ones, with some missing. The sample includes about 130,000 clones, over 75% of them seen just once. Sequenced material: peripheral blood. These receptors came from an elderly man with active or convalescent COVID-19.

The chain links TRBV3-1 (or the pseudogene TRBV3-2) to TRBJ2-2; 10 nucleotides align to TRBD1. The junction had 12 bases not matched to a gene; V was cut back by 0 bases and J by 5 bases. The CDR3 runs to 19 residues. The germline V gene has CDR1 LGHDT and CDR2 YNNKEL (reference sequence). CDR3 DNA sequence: TGTGCCAGCAGCCAAGAAGGGGGGGCCGACAGGGGGCGGACCGGGGAGCTGTTTTTT. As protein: CASSQEGGADRGRTGELFF.

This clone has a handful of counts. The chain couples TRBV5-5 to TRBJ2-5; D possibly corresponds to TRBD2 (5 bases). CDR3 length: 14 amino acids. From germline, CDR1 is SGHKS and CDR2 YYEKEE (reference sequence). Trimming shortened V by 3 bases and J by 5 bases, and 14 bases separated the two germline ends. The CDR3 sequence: CASSSPSRGETQYF. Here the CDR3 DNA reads TGTGCCAGCAGCTCCCCTTCCAGAGGGGAGACCCAGTACTTC.

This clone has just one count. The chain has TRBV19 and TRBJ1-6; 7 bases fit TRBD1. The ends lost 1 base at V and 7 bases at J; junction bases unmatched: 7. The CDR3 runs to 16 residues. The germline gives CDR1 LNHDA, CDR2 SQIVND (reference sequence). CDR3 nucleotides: TGTGCCAGTAGTATAGGCTGGGGACAGAGGAATTCACCCCTCCACTTT. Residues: CASSIGWGQRNSPLHF.

The CDR3 coding sequence is TGTGCCAGCAGGAGGGGACAGACAAACTACAATGAGCAGTTCTTC. Translated: CASRRGQTNYNEQFF. The chain combines TRBV7-9 with TRBJ2-1, with 7 bases matching TRBD1. After removal of 6 bases from V and 3 bases from J, the junction contained 8 bases not matched to a gene. The CDR3 is 15 residues long. Germline CDR1 reads SEHNR; CDR2 reads FQNEAQ (reference sequence).

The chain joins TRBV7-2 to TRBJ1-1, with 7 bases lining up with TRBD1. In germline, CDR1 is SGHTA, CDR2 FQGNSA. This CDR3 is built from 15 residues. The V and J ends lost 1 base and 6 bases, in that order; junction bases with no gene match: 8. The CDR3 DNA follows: TGTGCCAGCAGCTTAGACCACAAGGGGGCGCCTGAAGCTTTCTTT. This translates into CASSLDHKGAPEAFF.

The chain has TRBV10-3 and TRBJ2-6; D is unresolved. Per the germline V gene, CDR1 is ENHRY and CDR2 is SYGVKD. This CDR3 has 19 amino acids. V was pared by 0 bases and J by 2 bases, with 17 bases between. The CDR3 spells CAISESKTPSIAGANVLTF. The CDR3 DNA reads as TGTGCCATCAGTGAGTCGAAGACACCTTCGATCGCTGGGGCCAACGTCCTGACTTTC.

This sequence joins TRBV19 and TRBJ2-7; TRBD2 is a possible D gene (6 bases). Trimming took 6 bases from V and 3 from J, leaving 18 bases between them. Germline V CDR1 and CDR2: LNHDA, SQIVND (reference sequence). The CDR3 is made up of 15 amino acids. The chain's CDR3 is CASRNPGEGRYEQYF. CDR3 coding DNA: TGTGCCAGTAGGAACCCGGGGGAAGGCCGCTACGAGCAGTACTTC.

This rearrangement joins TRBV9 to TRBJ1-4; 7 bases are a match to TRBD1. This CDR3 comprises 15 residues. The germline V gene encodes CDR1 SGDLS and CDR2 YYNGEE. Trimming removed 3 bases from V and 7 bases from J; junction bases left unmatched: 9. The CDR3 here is CASSATGVEGEKLFF. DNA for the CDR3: TGTGCCAGCAGCGCTACAGGGGTAGAGGGTGAAAAACTGTTTTTT.

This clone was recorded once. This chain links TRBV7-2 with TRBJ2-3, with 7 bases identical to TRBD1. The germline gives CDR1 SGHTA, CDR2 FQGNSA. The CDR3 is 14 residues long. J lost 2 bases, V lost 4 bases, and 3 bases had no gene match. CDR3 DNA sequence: TGTGCCAGCAGCTCCGGGACAGTCACAGATACGCAGTATTTT. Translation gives CASSSGTVTDTQYF.

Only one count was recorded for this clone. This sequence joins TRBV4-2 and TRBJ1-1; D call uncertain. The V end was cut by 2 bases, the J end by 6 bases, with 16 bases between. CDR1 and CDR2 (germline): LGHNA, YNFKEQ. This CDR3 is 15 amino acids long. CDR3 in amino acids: CASSQSSLEVPEAFF. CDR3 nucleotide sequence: TGTGCCAGCAGCCAATCAAGTCTTGAGGTCCCTGAAGCTTTCTTT.